These T cell receptor beta chains were read from a single sample in a study of T cell responses to AZD1222 COVID-19 vaccine. TCRdb keeps only in-frame clones here, not all; method: immunoSEQ multiplex PCR. In the table there are 69,000 or so clones, 85% to 90% of which are singletons. Here the sequenced sample was peripheral blood, taken 28 days after the second dose of the MenACWY control vaccine. All receptors derive from an adult who received the MenACWY meningococcal vaccine as a control. Both conserved end residues are part of each CDR3. The order of the fields is D gene, clone size, J gene, V gene, CDR3 protein, CDR3 DNA. D genes are given only for firm matches. Clone size appears in some rows only: once, few, many, or a class for an expanded clone.

d_gene: TRBD2
abundance: .
j_gene: TRBJ2-7
v_gene: TRBV11-2
CDR3aa: CASSPGTSGSYEQYF
CDR3nt: TGTGCCAGCAGCCCCGGGACTAGCGGGTCCTACGAGCAGTACTTC

d_gene: TRBD2
abundance: .
j_gene: TRBJ2-1
v_gene: TRBV9
CDR3aa: CASSPLTGTSVQKSSYNEQFF
CDR3nt: TGTGCCAGCAGCCCTCTGACCGGGACTAGCGTTCAGAAGAGCTCCTACAATGAGCAGTTCTTC

d_gene: TRBD1
abundance: .
j_gene: TRBJ2-5
v_gene: TRBV29-1
CDR3aa: CSVSGTGGETQYF
CDR3nt: TGCAGCGTCTCCGGGACAGGGGGAGAGACCCAGTACTTC

d_gene: TRBD2
abundance: .
j_gene: TRBJ2-1
v_gene: TRBV7-2
CDR3aa: CASSSTGLAGVQFF
CDR3nt: TGTGCCAGCAGCTCTACGGGACTAGCGGGGGTGCAGTTCTTC

d_gene: .
abundance: .
j_gene: TRBJ2-7
v_gene: TRBV5-1
CDR3aa: CASSLGGVGFYEQYF
CDR3nt: TGCGCCAGCAGCTTGGGTGGAGTAGGGTTTTACGAGCAGTACTTC

d_gene: .
abundance: .
j_gene: TRBJ2-1
v_gene: TRBV23-1
CDR3aa: CASSQLAETESSYNEQFF
CDR3nt: TGCGCCAGCAGTCAATTGGCTGAGACAGAGAGCTCCTACAATGAGCAGTTCTTC

d_gene: TRBD1
abundance: .
j_gene: TRBJ2-7
v_gene: TRBV28
CDR3aa: CATPGTGLFHEQYF
CDR3nt: TGTGCCACACCGGGGACAGGGCTATTCCACGAGCAGTACTTC

d_gene: .
abundance: .
j_gene: TRBJ1-2
v_gene: TRBV29-1
CDR3aa: CSVEEGSANYGYTF
CDR3nt: TGCAGCGTTGAAGAGGGGTCAGCTAACTATGGCTACACCTTC

d_gene: TRBD2
abundance: .
j_gene: TRBJ2-5
v_gene: TRBV27
CDR3aa: CASSPRTSGSFKETQYF
CDR3nt: TGTGCCAGCAGTCCACGGACTAGCGGGAGTTTTAAAGAGACCCAGTACTTC

d_gene: .
abundance: .
j_gene: TRBJ1-5
v_gene: TRBV27
CDR3aa: CASSLRAWGPQHF
CDR3nt: TGTGCCAGCAGTCTCCGGGCCTGGGGGCCCCAGCATTTT

d_gene: .
abundance: .
j_gene: TRBJ1-4
v_gene: TRBV7-2
CDR3aa: CASSPEVHSATNEKLFF
CDR3nt: TGTGCCAGCAGCCCAGAAGTACATAGTGCAACTAATGAAAAACTGTTTTTT

d_gene: .
abundance: .
j_gene: TRBJ2-7
v_gene: TRBV14
CDR3aa: CASSLLTWRGEQYF
CDR3nt: TGTGCCAGCAGCCTCCTCACCTGGAGGGGGGAGCAGTACTTC

d_gene: .
abundance: .
j_gene: TRBJ2-7
v_gene: TRBV5-4
CDR3aa: CASSSEYEQYF
CDR3nt: TGTGCCAGCAGCTCTGAATACGAGCAGTACTTC

d_gene: TRBD1
abundance: .
j_gene: TRBJ1-2
v_gene: TRBV29-1
CDR3aa: CSALAGTGVHYGYTF
CDR3nt: TGCAGCGCCCTGGCAGGGACAGGGGTCCACTATGGCTACACCTTC

d_gene: .
abundance: .
j_gene: TRBJ2-3
v_gene: TRBV11-2
CDR3aa: CASSLSIGAGWTDTQYF
CDR3nt: TGTGCCAGCAGCTTAAGCATAGGGGCAGGGTGGACAGATACGCAGTATTTT

d_gene: .
abundance: .
j_gene: TRBJ1-2
v_gene: TRBV5-6
CDR3aa: CASSFGSWTREADGYTF
CDR3nt: TGTGCCAGCAGCTTCGGTTCTTGGACAAGAGAGGCGGATGGCTACACCTTC

d_gene: .
abundance: once
j_gene: TRBJ2-1
v_gene: TRBV29-1
CDR3aa: CSVEDFRGHNNEQFF
CDR3nt: TGCAGCGTTGAAGACTTCCGGGGACATAACAATGAGCAGTTCTTC

d_gene: .
abundance: .
j_gene: TRBJ2-7
v_gene: TRBV7-8
CDR3aa: CASQKGQGPLPYEQYF
CDR3nt: TGTGCCAGCCAAAAGGGGCAGGGCCCACTTCCTTACGAGCAGTACTTC

d_gene: TRBD2
abundance: .
j_gene: TRBJ2-3
v_gene: TRBV5-1
CDR3aa: CASSLPSGGAIDTQYF
CDR3nt: TGCGCCAGCAGCTTGCCCAGCGGGGGGGCCATAGATACGCAGTATTTT

d_gene: .
abundance: .
j_gene: TRBJ2-7
v_gene: TRBV27
CDR3aa: CASSSRDIGEQYF
CDR3nt: TGTGCCAGCAGTTCACGGGACATAGGCGAGCAGTACTTC